A selection of T cell receptor beta chains follows, all from one sample in a study of blood T cell repertoires in COVID-19. The data were produced by immunoSEQ multiplex PCR, yet TCRdb's version contains in-frame clones alone and is incomplete. The table shows roughly 500,000 clones, with roughly nine tenths occurring only once. Sequenced input: peripheral blood. These receptors all come from a man aged 18 to 35 with COVID-19, enrolled during active disease. The CDR3 runs from the conserved cysteine through the conserved F or W. Fields, in order: J gene, D gene, V gene, clone size, CDR3 protein, CDR3 DNA. A D gene is named only where the DNA matches it firmly. Size is omitted from some rows. Given values are once, few, many or a class for expanded clones.

TRBJ1-4,TRBD1,TRBV18,-,CASATNRGNEKLFF,TGTGCCAGCGCGACAAACAGGGGTAATGAAAAACTGTTTTTT
TRBJ2-2,-,TRBV29-1,-,CSVGQGAGGLYTGELFF,TGCAGCGTTGGTCAGGGCGCCGGGGGGCTATACACCGGGGAGCTGTTTTTT
TRBJ2-6,-,TRBV5-8,-,CASSLLVRSSSGANVLTF,TGTGCCAGCAGCTTGTTGGTCAGGTCAAGCTCTGGGGCCAACGTCCTGACTTTC
TRBJ1-2,TRBD1,TRBV6-5,once,CASSYSGQGDYGYTF,TGTGCCAGCAGTTACTCGGGACAGGGGGACTATGGCTACACCTTC
TRBJ2-5,-,TRBV2,-,CATANGHTTLETQYF,TGTGCCACCGCAAATGGACACACAACCCTCGAGACCCAGTACTTC
TRBJ1-5,-,TRBV19,-,CASSTRTDLYSNQPQHF,TGTGCCAGTAGTACCCGGACAGATCTTTATAGCAATCAGCCCCAGCATTTT
TRBJ2-1,-,TRBV20-1,once,CSAGRHEQFF,TGCAGTGCTGGGAGGCATGAGCAGTTCTTC
TRBJ1-3,-,TRBV7-2,-,CASSPRPRMLSGNTIYF,TGTGCCAGCAGCCCCCGTCCTAGAATGCTCTCTGGAAACACCATATATTTT
TRBJ2-1,TRBD2,TRBV19,-,CASRLTSGYNEQFF,TGTGCCAGTAGGCTGACTAGCGGATACAATGAGCAGTTCTTC
TRBJ2-2,TRBD2,TRBV11-2,few,CASRTSGGENTGELFF,TGTGCCAGCAGAACTAGCGGGGGCGAAAACACCGGGGAGCTGTTTTTT
TRBJ2-1,TRBD2,TRBV14,-,CASSQYGPGLAGGAQFF,TGTGCCAGCAGCCAATACGGCCCGGGACTAGCGGGGGGCGCGCAGTTCTTC
TRBJ1-2,TRBD1,TRBV7-9,-,CASSFRTGDGYTF,TGTGCCAGCAGCTTTCGAACAGGGGATGGCTACACCTTC
TRBJ2-2,-,TRBV7-9,-,CASSLEGQIPGELFF,TGTGCCAGCAGCTTGGAGGGACAGATCCCCGGGGAGCTGTTTTTT
TRBJ2-5,TRBD1,TRBV5-4,-,CASSLGTGEETQYF,TGTGCCAGCAGCTTAGGGACAGGGGAGGAGACCCAGTACTTC
TRBJ2-7,TRBD2,TRBV6-5,few,CASRGGGASSEQYF,TGTGCCAGCAGAGGCGGGGGGGCTTCGTCCGAGCAGTACTTC
TRBJ2-3,TRBD2,TRBV6-7,-,CASSYSGGGAATDTQYF,TGTGCCAGCAGTTACTCGGGCGGGGGGGCCGCCACAGATACGCAGTATTTT
TRBJ2-7,TRBD2,TRBV6-2/TRBV6-3,-,CASSYSLAGTGEQYF,TGTGCCAGCAGTTACTCCCTAGCGGGGACGGGCGAGCAGTACTTC
TRBJ1-1,TRBD1,TRBV2,-,CASRTDRGSEAFF,TGTGCCAGCAGAACGGACAGGGGGTCTGAAGCTTTCTTT
TRBJ1-5,-,TRBV19,-,CASSIAGGSHQPQHF,TGTGCCAGTAGTATAGCCGGGGGGAGCCATCAGCCCCAGCATTTT
TRBJ2-6,-,TRBV5-6,-,CASSFVDSGANVLTF,TGTGCCAGCAGCTTTGTAGATTCTGGGGCCAACGTCCTGACTTTC
TRBJ1-4,-,TRBV5-8,-,CASSFLGNEKLFF,TGTGCCAGCAGCTTTCTCGGGAATGAAAAACTGTTTTTT
TRBJ1-1,-,TRBV2,-,CASSEGAGRAFF,TGTGCCAGCAGTGAAGGGGCAGGCCGAGCTTTCTTT
TRBJ2-1,-,TRBV12-3/TRBV12-4,-,CASSFRYNEQFF,TGTGCCAGCAGTTTCCGTTACAATGAGCAGTTCTTC
TRBJ2-2,TRBD2,TRBV11-2,-,CASSLIGRAGELFF,TGTGCCAGCAGCTTAATAGGGAGGGCCGGGGAGCTGTTTTTT
TRBJ1-6,TRBD1,TRBV14,few,CASSQEGQGGSPLHF,TGTGCCAGCAGCCAAGAAGGACAGGGAGGTTCACCCCTCCACTTT
TRBJ2-5,-,TRBV5-4,-,CASSSKGGPGETQYF,TGTGCCAGCAGCTCAAAAGGGGGTCCGGGGGAGACCCAGTACTTC
TRBJ2-7,-,TRBV30,-,CAWTGNSYEQYF,TGTGCCTGGACAGGGAACTCCTACGAGCAGTACTTC
TRBJ2-1,-,TRBV7-8,-,CASSFEQELWGGEQFF,TGTGCCAGCAGCTTTGAACAGGAACTGTGGGGAGGTGAGCAGTTCTTC
TRBJ1-2,-,TRBV7-6,-,CASSLGVGLGGYTF,TGTGCCAGCAGCTTGGGAGTGGGGTTGGGTGGCTACACCTTC
TRBJ1-6,TRBD1,TRBV7-9,-,CASSLFLGQGGSPLHF,TGTGCCAGCAGCTTATTCCTAGGACAGGGAGGGTCACCCCTCCACTTT
TRBJ2-1,TRBD2,TRBV10-3,-,CAISERLAGGPSYNEQFF,TGTGCCATCAGTGAGAGGCTAGCGGGGGGCCCATCCTACAATGAGCAGTTCTTC